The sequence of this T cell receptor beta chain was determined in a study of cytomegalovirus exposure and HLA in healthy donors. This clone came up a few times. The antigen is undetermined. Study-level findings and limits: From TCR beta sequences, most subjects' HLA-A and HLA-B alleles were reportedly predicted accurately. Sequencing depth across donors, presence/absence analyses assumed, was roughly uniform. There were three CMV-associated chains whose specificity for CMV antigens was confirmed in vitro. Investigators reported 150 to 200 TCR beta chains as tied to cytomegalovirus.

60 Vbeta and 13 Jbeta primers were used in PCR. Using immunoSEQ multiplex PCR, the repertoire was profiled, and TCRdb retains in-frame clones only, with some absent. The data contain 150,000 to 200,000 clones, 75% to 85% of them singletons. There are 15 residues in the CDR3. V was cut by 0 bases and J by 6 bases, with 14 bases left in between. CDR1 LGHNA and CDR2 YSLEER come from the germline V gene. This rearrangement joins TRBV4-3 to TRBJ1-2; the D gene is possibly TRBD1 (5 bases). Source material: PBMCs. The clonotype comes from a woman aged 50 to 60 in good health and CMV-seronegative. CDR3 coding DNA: TGCGCCAGCAGCCAAGAGATCGCAGGGATAGATGGCTACACCTTC. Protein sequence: CASSQEIAGIDGYTF.